The 14 T cell receptor beta chains given below trace back to one sample, sequenced in a study of T cell responses to AZD1222 COVID-19 vaccine. Clones were read by immunoSEQ multiplex PCR, and TCRdb kept only the in-frame ones, dropping some. The data show about 120,000 clones, roughly 91% seen once. Source: peripheral blood, taken 28 days after the second AZD1222 dose. The receptors originated from an adult who received the AZD1222 COVID-19 vaccine.

This chain links TRBV25-1 with TRBJ2-1; 9 bases agree with TRBD2. This CDR3 is built from 16 residues. CDR1 is MGHDK and CDR2 is SYGVNS in the germline V gene. J lost 4 bases, V lost 3 bases, and 7 bases had no gene match. The chain's CDR3 is CASSDRKAGGYNEQFF. CDR3 sequence (DNA): TGTGCCAGCAGTGACAGGAAGGCGGGAGGGTACAATGAGCAGTTCTTC.

This chain connects TRBV19 to TRBJ1-1; the D is unclear. CDR1 is LNHDA and CDR2 is SQIVND in the germline V gene (reference sequence). Trimming removed 2 bases at V and 4 bases at J, with 14 bases between. The CDR3 covers 15 residues. The CDR3, as DNA: TGTGCCAGTAGTATATCGGCCGGCAGTGGCACTGAAGCTTTCTTT. It is translated as CASSISAGSGTEAFF. Filled out from reference TRBV19 and TRBJ1-1, the complete variable domain reads DGGITQSPKYLFRKEGQNVTLSCEQNLNHDAMYWYRQDPGQGLRLIYYSQIVNDFQKGDIAEGYSVSREKKESFPLTVTSAQKNPTAFYLCASSISAGSGTEAFFGQGTRLTVV.

The rearrangement uses TRBV5-6 and TRBJ2-3, with 10 bases fitting TRBD1. J gave up 1 base and V 2 bases, and 1 base lay outside the gene matches. In germline, CDR1 is SGHDT, CDR2 YYEEEE. The CDR3 length is 15 residues. CDR3 nucleotide sequence: TGTGCCAGCAGCTTAGGGACAGGGGGCACAGATACGCAGTATTTT. It translates to CASSLGTGGTDTQYF. The variable domain in full, with the rest retrieved from reference TRBV5-6 and TRBJ2-3, is DAGVTQSPTHLIKTRGQQVTLRCSPKSGHDTVSWYQQALGQGPQFIFQYYEEEERQRGNFPDRFSGHQFPNYSSELNVNALLLGDSALYLCASSLGTGGTDTQYFGPGTRLTVL.

The gene calls are TRBV9 and TRBJ2-1; D may be TRBD2 (7 bases). CDR3 length: 20 residues. Germline V gives CDR1 SGDLS, CDR2 YYNGEE. Trimming pared 4 bases from V and 4 bases from J, leaving 30 bases between. The CDR3 reads CASSPSLGGAGREYYNEQFF. The CDR3 region has the DNA TGTGCCAGCAGCCCCTCTTTGGGGGGGGCAGGGCGGGAGTATTACAATGAGCAGTTCTTC.

The J gene is TRBJ2-1, the V gene TRBV5-6; D may be TRBD1 or TRBD2 (5 bases each). Germline CDR1 reads SGHDT; CDR2 reads YYEEEE. CDR3 size: 12 residues. The germline V and J ends were trimmed by 4 bases and 10 bases, with 12 bases remaining between them. Here the CDR3 reads CASSEAWGEQFF. CDR3 nucleotide sequence: TGTGCCAGCAGCGAGGCCTGGGGGGAGCAGTTCTTC.

The CDR3 nucleotides are TGTGCCAGCAGCTTAGGAGGGGAAAATGGCTACACCTTC. Translation: CASSLGGENGYTF. The chain combines TRBV7-3 with TRBJ1-2; the D gene is possibly TRBD1 (5 bases). CDR1 SGHTA and CDR2 FQGTGA come from the germline V gene. This CDR3 comprises 13 residues. V was cut by 2 bases and J by 6 bases, with 10 bases left in between.

The V gene is TRBV13, the J gene TRBJ1-2; D perhaps matches TRBD1 (5 bases). Germline assignment: CDR1 PRHDT and CDR2 FYEKMQ (reference sequence). Trimming removed 2 bases at V and 8 bases at J, with 15 bases between. CDR3 length equals 14 residues. DNA of the CDR3: TGTGCCAGCAGCTTACTGGGACCCGAGGAGGGCTACACCTTC. Translated, it gives CASSLLGPEEGYTF.

V gene TRBV30 combines with J gene TRBJ1-1, with a tentative D call TRBD1 (6 bases). CDR3 length: 13 amino acids. Germline V gene data show CDR1 as GTSNPN and CDR2 as SVGIG (reference sequence). V was cut by 0 bases and J by 8 bases, with 13 bases left in between. This CDR3 is CAWSVGGQAEAFF. CDR3 DNA sequence: TGTGCCTGGAGTGTCGGGGGGCAGGCCGAAGCTTTCTTT. Drawing the rest from reference TRBV30 and TRBJ1-1, the complete variable domain is SQTIHQWPATLVQPVGSPLSLECTVEGTSNPNLYWYRQAAGRGLQLLFYSVGIGQISSEVPQNLSASRPQDRQFILSSKKLLLSDSGFYLCAWSVGGQAEAFFGQGTRLTVV.

V gene TRBV28 combines with J gene TRBJ1-2; TRBD1 might be the D (6 bases). In germline, CDR1 is MDHEN, CDR2 SYDVKM. Trimming removed 1 base at V and 7 bases at J, with 13 bases between. This CDR3 has 14 amino acids. CDR3 protein: CASSLYAQGSGYTF. The CDR3 DNA follows: TGTGCCAGCAGTTTATACGCGCAGGGGTCTGGCTACACCTTC.

This clone has a single count. The CDR3 region is CASSYQGPKNTEAFF. The CDR3, as DNA: TGTGCCAGCAGTTATCAGGGCCCAAAGAACACTGAAGCTTTCTTT. The gene calls are TRBV6-5 and TRBJ1-1, with D tentatively TRBD1 (5 bases). The length of the CDR3 is 15 residues. Looked up from germline, CDR1 is MNHEY and CDR2 is SVGAGI. V lost 3 bases and J lost 1, with 12 bases in between.

In this sample, this clone turned up a few times. V gene TRBV11-2 combines with J gene TRBJ1-4; D is undetermined. This CDR3 region has 12 residues. V was trimmed by 1 base and J by 8 bases, leaving 5 bases between them. CDR1 is SGHAT and CDR2 is FQNNGV in the germline V gene. The CDR3 reads CASSLAGEKLFF. In DNA, the CDR3 is TGTGCCAGCAGCTTAGCCGGAGAAAAACTGTTTTTT.

This chain uses TRBV20-1 with TRBJ2-7; 8 bases agree with TRBD2. The germline V gene encodes CDR1 DFQATT and CDR2 SNEGSKA (reference sequence). This CDR3 spans 15 amino acids. V trimming: 3 bases; J trimming: 3 bases; junction bases outside the gene matches: 10. In DNA form, the CDR3 reads TGCAGTGCTAGTCAGGTGGCGGGAGGCGGCTACGAGCAGTACTTC. Protein: CSASQVAGGGYEQYF.

This rearrangement joins TRBV5-5 to TRBJ2-1; D is ambiguous. The CDR3 spans 13 residues. Trimming shortened V by 1 base and J by 4 bases, and 6 bases separated the two germline ends. In germline, CDR1 is SGHKS, CDR2 YYEKEE (reference sequence). This CDR3 reads CASSLHGYNEQFF. The CDR3 DNA follows: TGTGCCAGCAGCTTGCACGGGTACAATGAGCAGTTCTTC.

The CDR3 reads CASSQERMNTEAFF. Written as DNA, the CDR3 is TGCGCCAGCAGCCAAGAAAGGATGAACACTGAAGCTTTCTTT. The rearrangement uses TRBV4-3 and TRBJ1-1; no definite D call. The V end lost 0 bases, the J end lost 0 bases, and 5 bases lay between the germline ends. The germline V gene has CDR1 LGHNA and CDR2 YSLEER. The CDR3 totals 14 residues.